One sample yielded the 8 T cell receptor beta chains listed below, sequenced in a study of T cell responses to AZD1222 COVID-19 vaccine. Sequenced by immunoSEQ multiplex PCR; TCRdb stores in-frame clones only, minus some. The sample carries around 120,000 clones, roughly nine tenths recorded once. The source material was peripheral blood, sampled on day 0 of AZD1222 vaccination. These receptor sequences come from an adult in good health.

The chain combines TRBV11-2 with TRBJ1-1; D not resolved. Germline assignment: CDR1 SGHAT and CDR2 FQNNGV. Trimming stripped 2 bases from V and 8 bases from J, with 6 bases between. The CDR3 contains 11 residues. CDR3 DNA sequence: TGTGCCAGCAGCTTAAGAAGCGAAGCTTTCTTT. Protein sequence: CASSLRSEAFF.

The rearrangement links TRBV28 to TRBJ2-7; TRBD1 matches 7 bases. This CDR3 spans 11 amino acids. CDR1 is MDHEN and CDR2 is SYDVKM in the germline V gene. Trimming removed 7 bases from V and 6 bases from J; junction bases left unmatched: 3. CDR3 coding DNA: TGTGCCAGCAAACAGGGGCGCGAGCAGTACTTC. Protein: CASKQGREQYF.

The chain couples TRBV10-2 to TRBJ1-3, with TRBD1 matching 7 bases. With V trimmed by 2 bases and J by 0 bases, 4 bases remained unmatched. CDR1 is WSHSY and CDR2 is SAAADI in the germline V gene. This CDR3 has 16 amino acids. CDR3 amino acids: CASSETGARSGNTIYF. The CDR3 DNA reads as TGCGCCAGCAGTGAGACAGGGGCTCGCTCTGGAAACACCATATATTTT.

For this clone: At one of its ends the junction is not consistent with the germline gene, which may arise from a read error. V gene TRBV7-7 combines with J gene TRBJ2-2, with TRBD2 matching 12 bases. Germline assignment: CDR1 SSHAT and CDR2 FNYEAQ (reference sequence). This CDR3 spans 19 amino acids. The CDR3 loop reads CASSLGPSGRAVNTGELFF. For the CDR3, the DNA is TGTGCTAGCAGCTTAGGTCCTAGCGGGAGGGCCGTCAACACCGGGGAGCTGTTTTTT.

The rearrangement links TRBV4-1 to TRBJ2-5, with TRBD1 matching 7 bases. J lost 3 bases, V lost 4 bases, and 2 bases had no gene match. The CDR3 has 13 residues. Germline V lookup: CDR1 MGHRA, CDR2 YSYEKL. Here the CDR3 reads CASSRDREETQYF. CDR3 DNA sequence: TGCGCCAGCAGCCGCGACAGGGAAGAGACCCAGTACTTC.

The gene calls are TRBV27 and TRBJ1-4; the D is unclear. CDR3 length equals 14 residues. V was shortened by 3 bases and J by 0 bases, with 5 bases between the two germline ends. Per the germline V gene, CDR1 is MNHEY and CDR2 is SMNVEV (reference sequence). The CDR3 nucleotides are TGTGCCAGCAGTTTTGCTGCAACTAATGAAAAACTGTTTTTT. Protein sequence: CASSFAATNEKLFF.

The rearrangement links TRBV5-1 to TRBJ2-2; D remains ambiguous. Germline loops: CDR1 SGHRS, CDR2 YFSETQ. Trimming removed 7 bases from V and 2 bases from J, with 12 bases in between. This CDR3 is built from 14 residues. CDR3 nucleotides: TGCGCCAGCGCAGAAGCGTTCAACACCGGGGAGCTGTTTTTT. It yields the protein CASAEAFNTGELFF.

In its sample, this clone was seen once. The V and J genes are TRBV15 and TRBJ1-5, with D possibly matching TRBD1 (5 bases). Trimming took 0 bases from V and 4 from J, leaving 7 bases between them. Germline V CDR1 and CDR2: LNHNV, YYDKDF (reference sequence). The CDR3 covers 14 residues. The CDR3 DNA is TGTGCCACCAGCAGAGAGGCAGGGAATCAGCCCCAGCATTTT. Its protein product is CATSREAGNQPQHF.